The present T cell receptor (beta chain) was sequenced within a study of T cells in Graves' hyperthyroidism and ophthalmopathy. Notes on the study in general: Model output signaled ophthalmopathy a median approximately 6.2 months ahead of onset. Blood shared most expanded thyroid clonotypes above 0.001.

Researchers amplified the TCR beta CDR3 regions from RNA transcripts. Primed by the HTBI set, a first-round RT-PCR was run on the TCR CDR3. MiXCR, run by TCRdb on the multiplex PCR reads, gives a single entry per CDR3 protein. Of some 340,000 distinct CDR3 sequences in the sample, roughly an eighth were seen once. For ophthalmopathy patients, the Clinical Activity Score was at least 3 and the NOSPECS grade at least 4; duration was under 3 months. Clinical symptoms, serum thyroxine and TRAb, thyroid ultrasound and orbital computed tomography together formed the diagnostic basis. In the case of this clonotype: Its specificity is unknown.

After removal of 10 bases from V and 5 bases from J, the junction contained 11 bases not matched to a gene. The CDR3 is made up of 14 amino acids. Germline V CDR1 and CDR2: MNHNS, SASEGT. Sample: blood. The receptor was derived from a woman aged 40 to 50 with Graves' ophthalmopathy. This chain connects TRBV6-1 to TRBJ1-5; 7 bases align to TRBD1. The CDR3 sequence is CATQPGGGYQPQHF. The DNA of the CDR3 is TGTGCCACTCAGCCAGGGGGAGGGTATCAGCCCCAGCATTTT.